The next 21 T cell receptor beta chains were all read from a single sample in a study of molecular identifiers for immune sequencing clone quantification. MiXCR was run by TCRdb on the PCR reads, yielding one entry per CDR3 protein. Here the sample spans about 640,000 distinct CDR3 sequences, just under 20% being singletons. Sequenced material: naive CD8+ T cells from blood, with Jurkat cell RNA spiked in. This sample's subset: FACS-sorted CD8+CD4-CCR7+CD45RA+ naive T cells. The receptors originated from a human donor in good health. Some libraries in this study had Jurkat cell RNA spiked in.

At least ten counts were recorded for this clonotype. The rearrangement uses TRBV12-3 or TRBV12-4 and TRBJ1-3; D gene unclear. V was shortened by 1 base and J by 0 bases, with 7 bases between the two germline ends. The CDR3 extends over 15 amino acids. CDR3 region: CASSLGAISGNTIYF. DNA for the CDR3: TGTGCCAGCAGTTTAGGGGCCATCTCTGGAAACACCATATATTTT.

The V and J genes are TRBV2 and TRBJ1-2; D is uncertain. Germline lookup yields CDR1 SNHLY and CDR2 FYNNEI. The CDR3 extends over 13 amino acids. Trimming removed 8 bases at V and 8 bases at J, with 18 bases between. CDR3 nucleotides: TGTGCCAGCGGCCATTCCACCCTGCGGGGCTACACCTTC. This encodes CASGHSTLRGYTF.

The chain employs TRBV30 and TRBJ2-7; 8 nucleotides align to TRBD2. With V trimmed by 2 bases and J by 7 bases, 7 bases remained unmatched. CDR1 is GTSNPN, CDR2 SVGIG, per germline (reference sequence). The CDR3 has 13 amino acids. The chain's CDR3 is CAWSMAGGTEQYF. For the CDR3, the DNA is TGTGCCTGGAGTATGGCGGGGGGAACAGAGCAGTACTTC.

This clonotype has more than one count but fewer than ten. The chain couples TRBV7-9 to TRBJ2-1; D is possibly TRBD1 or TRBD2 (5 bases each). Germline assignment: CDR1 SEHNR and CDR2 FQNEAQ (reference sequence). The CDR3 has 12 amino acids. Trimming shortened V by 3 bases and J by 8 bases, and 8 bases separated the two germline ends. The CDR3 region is CASSLGVYEQFF. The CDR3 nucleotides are TGTGCCAGCAGCTTGGGGGTATATGAGCAGTTCTTC.

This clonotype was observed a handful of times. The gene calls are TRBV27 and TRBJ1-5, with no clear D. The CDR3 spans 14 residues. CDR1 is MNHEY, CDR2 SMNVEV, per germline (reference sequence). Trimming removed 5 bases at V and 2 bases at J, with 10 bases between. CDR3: CASSPLSGNQPQHF. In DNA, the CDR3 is TGTGCCAGCAGTCCTTTATCCGGCAATCAGCCCCAGCATTTT.

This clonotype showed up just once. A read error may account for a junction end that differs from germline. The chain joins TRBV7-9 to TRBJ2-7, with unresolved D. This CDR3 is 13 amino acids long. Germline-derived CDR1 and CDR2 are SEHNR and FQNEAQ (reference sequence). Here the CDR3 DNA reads TGTGCCAGCAGCTTAGGAGTCTCCTGCGAGCAGTACTTC. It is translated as CASSLGVSCEQYF.

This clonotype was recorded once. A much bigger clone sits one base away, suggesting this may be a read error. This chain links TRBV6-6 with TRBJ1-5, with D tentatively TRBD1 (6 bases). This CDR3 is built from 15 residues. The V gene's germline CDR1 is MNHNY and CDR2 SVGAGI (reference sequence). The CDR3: CACSPPGQSNQPQHF. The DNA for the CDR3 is TGTGCCTGCAGTCCTCCTGGACAGAGCAATCAGCCCCAGCATTTT.

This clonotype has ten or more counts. The CDR3 spells CASSYLDGSSYEQYF. DNA for the CDR3: TGTGCCAGCAGTTACCTAGACGGGAGTAGTTACGAGCAGTACTTC. This sequence joins TRBV6-5 and TRBJ2-7, with D possibly being TRBD2 (6 bases). V was pared by 2 bases and J by 4 bases, with 15 bases between. The CDR3 contains 15 residues. Germline V gene sequence: CDR1 MNHEY, CDR2 SVGAGI.

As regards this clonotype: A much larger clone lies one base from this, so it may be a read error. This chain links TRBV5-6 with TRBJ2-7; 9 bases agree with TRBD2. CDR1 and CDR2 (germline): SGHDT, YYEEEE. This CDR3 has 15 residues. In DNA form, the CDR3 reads TGTGCCAGCAGCAGTAGCGGGAGTTACTCCTACGAGCAGTGCTTC. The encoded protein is CASSSSGSYSYEQCF.

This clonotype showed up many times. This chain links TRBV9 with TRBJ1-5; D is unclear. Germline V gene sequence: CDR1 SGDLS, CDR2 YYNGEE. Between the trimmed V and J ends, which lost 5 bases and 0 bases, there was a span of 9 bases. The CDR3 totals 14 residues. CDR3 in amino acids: CASSVGDSNQPQHF. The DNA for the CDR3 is TGTGCCAGCAGTGTCGGGGATAGCAATCAGCCCCAGCATTTT.

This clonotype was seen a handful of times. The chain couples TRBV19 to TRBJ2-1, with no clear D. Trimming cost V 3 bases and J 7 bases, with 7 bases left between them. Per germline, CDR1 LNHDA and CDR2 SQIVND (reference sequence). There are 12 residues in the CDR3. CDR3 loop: CASSMKGNEQFF. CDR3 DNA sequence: TGTGCCAGTAGTATGAAGGGAAATGAGCAGTTCTTC.

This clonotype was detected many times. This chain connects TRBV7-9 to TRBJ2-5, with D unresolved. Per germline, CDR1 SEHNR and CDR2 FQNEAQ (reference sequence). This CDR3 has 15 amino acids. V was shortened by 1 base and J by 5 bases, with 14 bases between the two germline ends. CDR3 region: CASSLVAVAEETQYF. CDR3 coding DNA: TGTGCCAGCAGCTTAGTCGCCGTGGCGGAGGAGACCCAGTACTTC.

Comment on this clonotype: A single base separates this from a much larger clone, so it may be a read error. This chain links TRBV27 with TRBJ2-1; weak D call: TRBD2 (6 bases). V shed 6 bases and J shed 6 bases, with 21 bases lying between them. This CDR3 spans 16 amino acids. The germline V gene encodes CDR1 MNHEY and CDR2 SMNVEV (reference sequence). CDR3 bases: TGTGCCAGCAGACTTAGCGGAAATAAGTGGGGCAATGAGCAGTTCTTC. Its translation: CASRLSGNKWGNEQFF.

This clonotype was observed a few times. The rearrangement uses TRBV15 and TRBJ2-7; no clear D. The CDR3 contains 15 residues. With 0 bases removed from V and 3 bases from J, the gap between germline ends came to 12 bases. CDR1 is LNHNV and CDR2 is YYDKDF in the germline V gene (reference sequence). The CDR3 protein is CATSRDQVNGYEQYF. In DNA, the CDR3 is TGTGCCACCAGCAGAGATCAAGTTAACGGCTACGAGCAGTACTTC.

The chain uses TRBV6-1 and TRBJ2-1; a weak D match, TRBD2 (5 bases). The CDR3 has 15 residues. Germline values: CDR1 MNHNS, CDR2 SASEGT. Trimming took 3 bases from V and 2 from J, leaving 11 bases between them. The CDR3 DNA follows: TGTGCCAGCAGTGAGGTGGCGCGGGCCTACAATGAGCAGTTCTTC. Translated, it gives CASSEVARAYNEQFF.

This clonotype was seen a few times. The CDR3 protein is CASSVSSGTYNEQFF. The CDR3 region has the DNA TGTGCCAGCAGCGTTTCTAGCGGGACCTACAATGAGCAGTTCTTC. The J gene is TRBJ2-1, the V gene TRBV9, with 9 nucleotides matching TRBD2. The CDR3 is 15 residues long. Germline CDR1 is SGDLS and CDR2 is YYNGEE. Unmatched junction bases numbered 2, after V lost 2 bases and J lost 2 bases.

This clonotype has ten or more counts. The CDR3 sequence: CASSLVPAGEETQYF. The CDR3 region has the DNA TGTGCCAGCAGCTTAGTTCCGGCGGGGGAAGAGACCCAGTACTTC. J is TRBJ2-5 and V is TRBV7-6; 7 bases are shared with TRBD2. CDR1 and CDR2 (germline): SGHVS, FNYEAQ. With V trimmed by 1 base and J by 3 bases, 5 bases remained unmatched. There are 15 residues in the CDR3.

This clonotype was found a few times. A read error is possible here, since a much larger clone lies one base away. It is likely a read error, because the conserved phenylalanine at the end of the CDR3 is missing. The CDR3 is CASSSLTGAYYNEQFL. DNA for the CDR3: TGTGCCAGCAGCTCACTCACAGGGGCCTACTACAATGAGCAGTTCCTC. The chain combines TRBV7-2 with TRBJ2-1; 7 bases line up with TRBD1. The CDR3 runs to 16 residues. Germline V gene sequence: CDR1 SGHTA, CDR2 FQGNSA. The trim removed 4 bases at V and 3 bases at J, leaving 9 bases unmatched.

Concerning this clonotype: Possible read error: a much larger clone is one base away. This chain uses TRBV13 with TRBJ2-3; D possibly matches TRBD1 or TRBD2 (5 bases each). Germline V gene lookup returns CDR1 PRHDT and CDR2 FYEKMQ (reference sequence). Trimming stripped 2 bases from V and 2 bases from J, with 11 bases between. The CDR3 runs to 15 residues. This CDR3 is CASSLRLGTTDTQYF. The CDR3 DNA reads TGTGCCAGCAGCTTACGATTAGGGACCACAGATACGCAGTATTTT.

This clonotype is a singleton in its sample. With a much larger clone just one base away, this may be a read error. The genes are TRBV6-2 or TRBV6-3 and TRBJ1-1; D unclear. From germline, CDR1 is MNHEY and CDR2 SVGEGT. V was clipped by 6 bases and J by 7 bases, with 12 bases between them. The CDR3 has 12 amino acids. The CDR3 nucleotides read TGTGCCAGCAGCCAAGTGGCAGGTGAAGCTTTCTTT. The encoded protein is CASSQVAGEAFF.

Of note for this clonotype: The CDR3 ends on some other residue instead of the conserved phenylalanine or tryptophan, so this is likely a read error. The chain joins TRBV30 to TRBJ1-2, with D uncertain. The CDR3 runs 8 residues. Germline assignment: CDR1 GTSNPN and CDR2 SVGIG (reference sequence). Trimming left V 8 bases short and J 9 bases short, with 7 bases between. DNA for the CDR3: TGTGCCCTGGAGAGCTACACCATC. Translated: CALESYTI.